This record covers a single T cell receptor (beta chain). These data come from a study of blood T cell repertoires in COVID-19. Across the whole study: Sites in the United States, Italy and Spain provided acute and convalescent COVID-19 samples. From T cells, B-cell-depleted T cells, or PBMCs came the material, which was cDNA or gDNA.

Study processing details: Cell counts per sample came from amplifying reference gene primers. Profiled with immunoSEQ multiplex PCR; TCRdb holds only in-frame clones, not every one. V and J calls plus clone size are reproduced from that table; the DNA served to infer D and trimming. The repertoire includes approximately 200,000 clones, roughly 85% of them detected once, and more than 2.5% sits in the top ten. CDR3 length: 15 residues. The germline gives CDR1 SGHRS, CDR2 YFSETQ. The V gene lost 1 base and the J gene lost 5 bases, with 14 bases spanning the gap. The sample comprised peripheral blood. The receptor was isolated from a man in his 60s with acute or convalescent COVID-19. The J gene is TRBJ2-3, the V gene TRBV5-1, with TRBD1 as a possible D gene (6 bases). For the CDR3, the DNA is TGCGCCAGCAGCTTGACAGGGTCGGATCAAGATACGCAGTATTTT. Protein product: CASSLTGSDQDTQYF.